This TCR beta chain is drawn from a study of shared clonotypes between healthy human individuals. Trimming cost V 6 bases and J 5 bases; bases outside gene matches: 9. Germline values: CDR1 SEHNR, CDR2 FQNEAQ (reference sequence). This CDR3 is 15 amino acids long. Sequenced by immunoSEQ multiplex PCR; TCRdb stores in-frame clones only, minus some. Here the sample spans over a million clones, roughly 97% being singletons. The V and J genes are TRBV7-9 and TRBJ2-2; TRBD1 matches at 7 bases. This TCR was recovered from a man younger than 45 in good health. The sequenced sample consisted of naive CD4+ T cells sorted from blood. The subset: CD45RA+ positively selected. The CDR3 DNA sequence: TGTGCCAGCAGACCCGACAGGGCTTTAACCGGGGAGCTGTTTTTT. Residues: CASRPDRALTGELFF. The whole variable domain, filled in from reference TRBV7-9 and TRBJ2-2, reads DTGVSQNPRHKITKRGQNVTFRCDPISEHNRLYWYRQTLGQGPEFLTYFQNEAQLEKSRLLSDRFSAERPKGSFSTLEIQRTEQGDSAMYLCASRPDRALTGELFFGEGSRLTVL.